Following are 26 T cell receptor beta chains from one sample sequenced in a study of blood T cell repertoires in COVID-19. Measured with immunoSEQ multiplex PCR; TCRdb has only the in-frame clones, and not every one. In the table there are roughly 120,000 clones, roughly nine tenths of which are singletons. The sample was peripheral blood. The receptor source for this set is a man aged 50-60 years with active COVID-19.

A word on this clone: The identical CDR3 is also encoded by other nucleotide sequences in the sample. V is TRBV5-6 and J is TRBJ1-5; 9 bases are a match to TRBD1. J gave up 2 bases and V 4 bases, and 4 bases lay outside the gene matches. From germline, CDR1 is SGHDT and CDR2 YYEEEE. This CDR3 contains 15 residues. Here the CDR3 reads CASSLRDRGNQPQHF. The CDR3 nucleotides read TGTGCCAGCAGCCTACGGGACAGGGGCAATCAGCCCCAGCATTTT.

The chain has TRBV14 and TRBJ1-1; 10 bases are a match to TRBD1. This CDR3 spans 13 amino acids. Trimming removed 1 base from V and 10 bases from J; junction bases left unmatched: 3. In germline, CDR1 is SGHDN, CDR2 FVKESK. CDR3 loop: CASSQADRGLAFF. The CDR3 DNA follows: TGTGCCAGCAGCCAAGCGGACAGGGGGTTAGCTTTCTTT.

This clone was seen a single time. The J gene is TRBJ1-4, the V gene TRBV5-6; 7 positions agree with TRBD1. V shed 4 bases and J 4 bases; nucleotides not matched to a gene: 4. CDR3 length: 14 amino acids. In germline, CDR1 is SGHDT, CDR2 YYEEEE. CDR3 protein: CASSPTGINEKLFF. CDR3 bases: TGTGCCAGCAGCCCGACAGGGATTAATGAAAAACTGTTTTTT.

The CDR3 DNA is TGTGCCAGCAGCCAATGGACTAGCGGGGGCCGCAACACCGGGGAGCTGTTTTTT. Encoded protein: CASSQWTSGGRNTGELFF. This sequence joins TRBV3-1 (or the pseudogene TRBV3-2) and TRBJ2-2; 13 nucleotides match TRBD2. The ends lost 2 bases at V and 2 bases at J; junction bases unmatched: 5. Germline CDR1 and CDR2: LGHDT and YNNKEL (reference sequence). The CDR3 length is 18 residues.

This clone was counted once. The V and J genes are TRBV9 and TRBJ2-1; 10 nucleotides line up with TRBD2. The germline V gene encodes CDR1 SGDLS and CDR2 YYNGEE. The CDR3 spans 16 residues. The V segment lost 4 bases and the J segment 4 bases; nucleotides outside the gene matches: 8. CDR3 residues: CASSTSAGGPYNEQFF. In nucleotides, the CDR3 is TGTGCCAGCAGCACCTCAGCGGGAGGGCCTTACAATGAGCAGTTCTTC.

The chain couples TRBV12-3 or TRBV12-4 to TRBJ2-1; tentative D call: TRBD2 (6 bases). The CDR3 length is 13 residues. Deletions cut 8 bases from V and 4 bases from J, with 12 bases between. CDR3 region: CASGASAYNEQFF. CDR3 DNA: TGTGCCAGCGGGGCTAGCGCGTACAATGAGCAGTTCTTC.

V gene TRBV7-9 combines with J gene TRBJ1-5; weak D call: TRBD1 (6 bases). Germline V gives CDR1 SEHNR, CDR2 FQNEAQ (reference sequence). Trimming cost V 1 base and J 0 bases, with 13 bases left between them. The CDR3 runs to 17 residues. CDR3 amino acids: CASSLVTGYYSNQPQHF. CDR3 DNA: TGTGCCAGCAGCTTAGTTACAGGGTATTATAGCAATCAGCCCCAGCATTTT. The full variable domain, its missing parts supplied by reference TRBV7-9 and TRBJ1-5, is DTGVSQNPRHKITKRGQNVTFRCDPISEHNRLYWYRQTLGQGPEFLTYFQNEAQLEKSRLLSDRFSAERPKGSFSTLEIQRTEQGDSAMYLCASSLVTGYYSNQPQHFGDGTRLSIL.

DNA for the CDR3: TGTGCCAGCATTGGACTGGTCTTTAACTATGGCTACACCTTC. This codes for CASIGLVFNYGYTF. The chain employs TRBV2 and TRBJ1-2; D not resolved. V lost 7 bases and J 1 base, leaving 13 bases between the germline ends. Looked up from germline, CDR1 is SNHLY and CDR2 is FYNNEI. The CDR3 length is 14 residues.

As DNA, the CDR3 is TGTGCCAGCAGCAGGGGGTTTCGGGAAAAACTGTTTTTT. Amino acid sequence: CASSRGFREKLFF. The gene calls are TRBV14 and TRBJ1-4; possibly TRBD1 for D (6 bases). The CDR3 is made up of 13 amino acids. V lost 5 bases, J lost 8 bases, and 12 bases lay in between. In germline, CDR1 is SGHDN, CDR2 FVKESK. Full variable domain (remainder filled in from reference TRBV14 and TRBJ1-4): EAGVTQFPSHSVIEKGQTVTLRCDPISGHDNLYWYRRVMGKEIKFLLHFVKESKQDESGMPNNRFLAERTGGTYSTLKVQPAELEDSGVYFCASSRGFREKLFFGSGTQLSVL.

The J gene is TRBJ1-6, the V gene TRBV27; D is ambiguous. The CDR3 length is 16 residues. V gave up 7 bases and J gave up 5 bases, with 18 bases separating them. Germline CDR1 is MNHEY and CDR2 is SMNVEV (reference sequence). In DNA form, the CDR3 reads TGTGCCAGCACCCACCTCGGAGGGAGGGATAATTCACCCCTCCACTTT. Translation: CASTHLGGRDNSPLHF.

The CDR3 is CASSIRQGNEQFF. CDR3 in DNA: TGTGCCAGCAGTATTCGACAGGGCAATGAGCAGTTCTTC. The chain joins TRBV2 to TRBJ2-1, with 7 bases that match TRBD1. The germline CDR1 and CDR2 sequences are SNHLY and FYNNEI. The length of the CDR3 is 13 residues. The V segment lost 5 bases and the J segment 6 bases; nucleotides outside the gene matches: 4.

To note about this clone: The same CDR3 also results from other DNA sequences found in this sample. The chain couples TRBV5-4 to TRBJ1-4; possible D gene TRBD1, 5 bases. The CDR3 has 14 residues. Trimming took off 2 bases at V and 7 bases at J, with 12 bases between the two ends. The germline V gene has CDR1 SGHNT and CDR2 YYREEE (reference sequence). The CDR3 is CASSFPGDGEKLFF. In DNA form, the CDR3 reads TGTGCCAGCAGCTTTCCGGGGGATGGTGAAAAACTGTTTTTT.

This clone showed up just once. V and J are TRBV6-1 and TRBJ2-7; D is possibly TRBD2 (6 bases). Germline V lookup: CDR1 MNHNS, CDR2 SASEGT. The CDR3 covers 16 residues. The germline V and J ends were trimmed by 4 bases and 5 bases, with 21 bases remaining between them. CDR3 DNA: TGTGCCAGCAGTGTGGGAGGCGGGTACGGGGCCCACGAGCAGTACGTC. Amino acids: CASSVGGGYGAHEQYV.

CDR3 sequence (DNA): TGTGCCAGTAGCGACAGGGTTAATCAGCCCCAGCATTTT. Its translation: CASSDRVNQPQHF. The chain is built from TRBV19 and TRBJ1-5, with TRBD1 identical over 7 bases. Germline CDR1 reads LNHDA; CDR2 reads SQIVND (reference sequence). Germline trimming cut 6 bases from V and 4 bases from J; bases unmatched to any gene: 3. This CDR3 region has 13 residues. Variable domain in full (rest from reference TRBV19 and TRBJ1-5): DGGITQSPKYLFRKEGQNVTLSCEQNLNHDAMYWYRQDPGQGLRLIYYSQIVNDFQKGDIAEGYSVSREKKESFPLTVTSAQKNPTAFYLCASSDRVNQPQHFGDGTRLSIL.

This clone was seen just once. The rearrangement joins TRBV7-8 to TRBJ2-7, with no clear D. Per the germline V gene, CDR1 is SGHVS and CDR2 is FQNEAQ. V lost 0 bases, J lost 8 bases, and 5 bases lay in between. This CDR3 has 11 residues. The CDR3 region is CASSLAGKQYV. DNA for the CDR3: TGTGCCAGCAGCTTAGCGGGCAAGCAGTACGTC.

V usage is TRBV6-1 and J usage is TRBJ2-1; TRBD1 might be the D (6 bases). Germline-derived CDR1 and CDR2 are MNHNS and SASEGT. CDR3 length: 17 residues. With 4 bases removed from V and 0 bases from J, the gap between germline ends came to 16 bases. Written as DNA, the CDR3 is TGTGCCAGCAGTGGAAGAGGGGGACGGGGCTCCTACAATGAGCAGTTCTTC. Translated: CASSGRGGRGSYNEQFF.

The chain is built from TRBV14 and TRBJ2-5; TRBD2 aligns across 13 bases. The CDR3 extends over 18 amino acids. Trimming cost V 3 bases and J 5 bases; bases outside gene matches: 12. Germline V CDR1 and CDR2: SGHDN, FVKESK. CDR3 nucleotides: TGTGCCAGCAGCCACCGGGCACCGGGACTAGCGGGATTGGAGACCCAGTACTTC. This sequence encodes CASSHRAPGLAGLETQYF. Variable domain in full (rest from reference TRBV14 and TRBJ2-5): EAGVTQFPSHSVIEKGQTVTLRCDPISGHDNLYWYRRVMGKEIKFLLHFVKESKQDESGMPNNRFLAERTGGTYSTLKVQPAELEDSGVYFCASSHRAPGLAGLETQYFGPGTRLLVL.

The chain employs TRBV5-1 and TRBJ1-1, with 8 bases lining up with TRBD1. J gave up 6 bases and V 3 bases, and 7 bases lay outside the gene matches. This CDR3 is built from 14 residues. Germline V lookup: CDR1 SGHRS, CDR2 YFSETQ. The CDR3 loop reads CASSYTTGGAEAFF. The CDR3 bases are TGCGCCAGCAGCTACACCACAGGGGGGGCTGAAGCTTTCTTT. The variable domain in full, with the rest retrieved from reference TRBV5-1 and TRBJ1-1, is KAGVTQTPRYLIKTRGQQVTLSCSPISGHRSVSWYQQTPGQGLQFLFEYFSETQRNKGNFPGRFSGRQFSNSRSEMNVSTLELGDSALYLCASSYTTGGAEAFFGQGTRLTVV.

This clone was detected once. CDR3 sequence: CASSLSSPKTDTQYF. The CDR3 nucleotides read TGTGCCAGCTCGCTTAGTAGCCCTAAAACGGATACGCAGTATTTT. The chain uses TRBV18 and TRBJ2-3, with no clear D. Trimming shortened V by 6 bases and J by 6 bases, and 19 bases separated the two germline ends. The CDR3 runs 15 residues. Germline CDR1 KGHSH, CDR2 LQKENI.

The rearrangement links TRBV27 to TRBJ2-7, with 9 bases identical to TRBD1. This CDR3 contains 14 residues. CDR1 and CDR2 from the germline V gene are MNHEY and SMNVEV (reference sequence). The J segment lost 5 bases and the V segment lost 5 bases, leaving 7 bases of the junction unmatched. CDR3: CASSPQGQGHEQYV. The CDR3 nucleotides read TGTGCCAGCAGTCCCCAGGGACAGGGCCACGAGCAGTACGTC.

This chain links TRBV28 with TRBJ1-5; no firm D call. This CDR3 has 14 residues. Germline loops: CDR1 MDHEN, CDR2 SYDVKM. V gave up 2 bases and J gave up 9 bases, with 14 bases separating them. The CDR3 reads CASSLRAGSRPQHF. As DNA, the CDR3 is TGTGCCAGCAGTTTAAGGGCTGGGAGTCGGCCCCAGCATTTT.

V gene TRBV6-5 combines with J gene TRBJ1-6; D perhaps matches TRBD1 (6 bases). Trimming removed 2 bases at V and 14 bases at J, with 13 bases between. The germline CDR1 and CDR2 sequences are MNHEY and SVGAGI. The CDR3 runs 13 residues. Here the CDR3 DNA reads TGTGCCAGCAGTTACCCCGGACAGCCCACCCTCCACTTT. Protein: CASSYPGQPTLHF.

This clone was detected a few times. V and J are TRBV9 and TRBJ1-1, with unresolved D. The CDR3 runs 13 residues. Looked up from germline, CDR1 is SGDLS and CDR2 is YYNGEE. V lost 4 bases to trimming and J lost 5 bases, with 12 bases between them. Here the CDR3 DNA reads TGTGCCAGCAGCTACGGGGATGGGACTGAAGCTTTCTTT. Encoded protein: CASSYGDGTEAFF.

This sequence joins TRBV29-1 and TRBJ2-7; 10 bases are a match to TRBD1. This CDR3 has 16 amino acids. From germline, CDR1 is SQVTM and CDR2 ANQGSEA. Trimming took 3 bases from V and 0 from J; bases not matched to a gene: 8. CDR3 bases: TGCAGCGTTGAGTCTATGGGACAGGGGAGCTCCTACGAGCAGTACTTC. Encoded protein: CSVESMGQGSSYEQYF.

This chain connects TRBV2 to TRBJ1-6, with D uncertain. Trimming cost V 2 bases and J 2 bases, with 7 bases left between them. Looked up from germline, CDR1 is SNHLY and CDR2 is FYNNEI. This CDR3 comprises 15 residues. The CDR3 loop reads CASSERGTYNSPLHF. The CDR3 nucleotides are TGTGCCAGCAGTGAACGAGGCACCTATAATTCACCCCTCCACTTT.

The chain couples TRBV2 to TRBJ1-2; 9 bases match TRBD1. The V segment lost 5 bases and the J segment 1 base; nucleotides outside the gene matches: 5. In germline, CDR1 is SNHLY, CDR2 FYNNEI. There are 15 residues in the CDR3. The CDR3 region is CASSYRDRVNYGYTF. As DNA, the CDR3 is TGTGCCAGCAGTTACCGGGACAGGGTTAACTATGGCTACACCTTC.